One and the same sample provided the 32 T cell receptor beta chains below, sequenced in a study of metastatic and nonmetastatic thyroid tumors. All patients reached thyroid surgery having received no treatment beforehand. TCRdb reanalyzed the PCR reads with MiXCR. The repertoire consists of tens of thousands of clones, with approximately 20% occurring once and the leading ten covering roughly 10%. The sequencing input was blood. These receptors were obtained from a female donor with papillary thyroid cancer or a benign thyroid nodule (not recorded which). Some clones in this sample may be carry-over from other donors' samples.

This clone was counted many times. The chain combines TRBV19 with TRBJ1-1; 7 bases map to TRBD1. The CDR3 is 14 amino acids. The ends lost 6 bases at V and 0 bases at J; junction bases unmatched: 4. Germline V gives CDR1 LNHDA, CDR2 SQIVND (reference sequence). For the CDR3, the DNA is TGTGCCAGTAGGGTTAGGGGGCTGAACACTGAAGCTTTCTTT. It codes for CASRVRGLNTEAFF. The whole variable domain, filled in from reference TRBV19 and TRBJ1-1, reads DGGITQSPKYLFRKEGQNVTLSCEQNLNHDAMYWYRQDPGQGLRLIYYSQIVNDFQKGDIAEGYSVSREKKESFPLTVTSAQKNPTAFYLCASRVRGLNTEAFFGQGTRLTVV.

A remark on this clone: It may be a read error: a sequence one base away is much more abundant. The rearrangement links TRBV4-1 to TRBJ2-6; D is ambiguous. Trimming took 0 bases from V and 1 from J, leaving 4 bases between them. Germline-derived CDR1 and CDR2 are MGHRA and YSYEKL. The CDR3 spans 15 residues. CDR3 sequence reads: CASSQELSGANVLTF. DNA of the CDR3: TGCGCCAGCAGCCAAGAGTTGTCTGGGGCCAACGTCCTGACTTTC.

A word on this clone: With a much larger clone just one base away, this may be a read error. The CDR3: CASIPLAERMDEQFF. CDR3 coding DNA: TGTGCCAGCATCCCCTTAGCGGAGCGGATGGATGAGCAGTTCTTC. The chain has TRBV7-3 and TRBJ2-1, with TRBD2 as a possible D gene (6 bases). Trimming shortened V by 7 bases and J by 8 bases, and 21 bases separated the two germline ends. In germline, CDR1 is SGHTA, CDR2 FQGTGA. This CDR3 has 15 amino acids.

This clone was counted many times. The chain is built from TRBV5-8 and TRBJ2-3, with D unresolved. This CDR3 has 13 residues. Germline V CDR1 and CDR2: SGHTS, YDEGEE. With 4 bases removed from V and 2 bases from J, the gap between germline ends came to 8 bases. In DNA, the CDR3 is TGTGCCAGCAGCCTAGGTTCCACAGATACGCAGTATTTT. Translation: CASSLGSTDTQYF.

This clone has a count of ten or more. The V gene is TRBV19, the J gene TRBJ2-1, with D tentatively TRBD1 (7 bases). This CDR3 contains 15 residues. Trimming removed 7 bases from V and 4 bases from J, with 17 bases in between. The germline CDR1 and CDR2 sequences are LNHDA and SQIVND (reference sequence). CDR3 region: CASIGGTALYNEQFF. The CDR3 region has the DNA TGTGCCAGTATAGGGGGGACAGCCTTATACAATGAGCAGTTCTTC.

This clone was counted at least ten times. The chain recombines TRBV6-1 with TRBJ1-1; 10 positions agree with TRBD1. The V segment lost 5 bases and the J segment 4 bases; nucleotides outside the gene matches: 13. Germline CDR1 is MNHNS and CDR2 is SASEGT. This CDR3 is built from 17 residues. CDR3 bases: TGTGCCAGCAGTCCACCCCCCGGGACAGGGGAGGGCACTGAAGCTTTCTTT. It encodes CASSPPPGTGEGTEAFF.

The chain employs TRBV6-1 and TRBJ2-1, with D possibly being TRBD2 (5 bases). The V end was cut by 6 bases, the J end by 4 bases, with 16 bases between. The CDR3 has 15 amino acids. Germline V CDR1 and CDR2: MNHNS, SASEGT. This CDR3 reads CASRESGEIYNEQFF. The CDR3 region has the DNA TGTGCCAGCAGAGAAAGCGGAGAGATATACAATGAGCAGTTCTTC.

This clone was recorded many times. CDR3 amino acids: CSVEGQGYGYTF. CDR3 sequence (DNA): TGCAGCGTTGAAGGACAGGGCTATGGCTACACCTTC. The rearrangement links TRBV29-1 to TRBJ1-2; 7 bases are shared with TRBD1. Losses at the gene ends were 1 base for V and 4 bases for J; bases not matched to a gene: 0. CDR3 size: 12 residues. Germline-derived CDR1 and CDR2 are SQVTM and ANQGSEA. Using reference TRBV29-1 and TRBJ1-2 for the parts outside the CDR3, the full variable domain is SAVISQKPSRDICQRGTSLTIQCQVDSQVTMMFWYRQQPGQSLTLIATANQGSEATYESGFVIDKFPISRPNLTFSTLTVSNMSPEDSSIYLCSVEGQGYGYTFGSGTRLTVV.

This clone was found many times. The chain links TRBV5-1 to TRBJ2-3; 9 bases line up with TRBD1. The CDR3 loop spans 14 amino acids. V shed 3 bases, J shed 4 bases, and the junction held 3 bases outside the gene matches. Germline assignment: CDR1 SGHRS and CDR2 YFSETQ. The CDR3 spells CASSWTGEADTQYF. CDR3 DNA: TGCGCCAGCAGCTGGACAGGGGAGGCAGATACGCAGTATTTT.

This clone was observed at least ten times. The chain combines TRBV20-1 with TRBJ2-5, with D possibly being TRBD2 (6 bases). Between the trimmed V and J ends, which lost 2 bases and 3 bases, there was a span of 13 bases. There are 14 residues in the CDR3. Germline values: CDR1 DFQATT, CDR2 SNEGSKA (reference sequence). CDR3 protein: CSARMAGNKETQYF. CDR3 bases: TGCAGTGCTAGAATGGCGGGGAATAAAGAGACCCAGTACTTC.

This clone appeared many times. V gene TRBV5-1 combines with J gene TRBJ1-2, with D hard to call. The CDR3 covers 15 residues. Trimming stripped 5 bases from V and 1 base from J, with 15 bases between. The V gene's germline CDR1 is SGHRS and CDR2 YFSETQ. The CDR3 region is CASSVTGGLNYGYTF. The CDR3 region has the DNA TGCGCCAGCAGTGTGACCGGAGGGCTTAACTATGGCTACACCTTC. The full variable domain, rest sourced from reference TRBV5-1 and TRBJ1-2, is KAGVTQTPRYLIKTRGQQVTLSCSPISGHRSVSWYQQTPGQGLQFLFEYFSETQRNKGNFPGRFSGRQFSNSRSEMNVSTLELGDSALYLCASSVTGGLNYGYTFGSGTRLTVV.

This clone was seen many times. One base away lies a much larger clone, so this may be a sequencing read error. The V and J genes are TRBV6-6 and TRBJ1-2; a weak D match, TRBD1 (6 bases). The V and J ends lost 2 bases and 4 bases respectively, with 17 bases between them. The CDR3 extends over 16 amino acids. In germline, CDR1 is MNHNY, CDR2 SVGAGI (reference sequence). The CDR3 DNA reads TGTGCCAGCAGTTACGCCGCGACGGGGGGCGGCTATGGCTACACCTTC. Translating it yields CASSYAATGGGYGYTF.

The genes are TRBV30 and TRBJ1-2, with a tentative D call TRBD1 (5 bases). CDR1 GTSNPN and CDR2 SVGIG come from the germline V gene (reference sequence). CDR3 length: 17 amino acids. Trimming took off 2 bases at V and 4 bases at J, with 23 bases between the two ends. The CDR3, as DNA: TGTGCCTGGAGTCCCCGGGGGAGACGCCCAGCGATCTATGGCTACACCTTC. This codes for CAWSPRGRRPAIYGYTF.

This clone was found many times. CDR3 sequence reads: CASSRGGGISYEQYF. The CDR3 DNA is TGTGCCAGTAGTCGAGGAGGTGGAATCTCCTACGAGCAGTACTTC. This chain uses TRBV19 with TRBJ2-7; perhaps TRBD2 as D (5 bases). This CDR3 is 15 amino acids long. V lost 5 bases to trimming and J lost 0 bases, with 14 bases between them. The germline gives CDR1 LNHDA, CDR2 SQIVND (reference sequence).

This clone was counted ten times or more. The identical CDR3 is also encoded by other nucleotide sequences in the sample. The J gene is TRBJ2-3, the V gene TRBV2; 7 bases match TRBD2. V shed 1 base and J 0 bases; nucleotides not matched to a gene: 1. CDR3 length: 15 amino acids. The germline CDR1 and CDR2 sequences are SNHLY and FYNNEI. CDR3 DNA sequence: TGTGCCAGCAGTGAAGGGACTAGTAGCACAGATACGCAGTATTTT. As protein: CASSEGTSSTDTQYF.

Ten or more counts support this clone. The V gene is TRBV12-3 or TRBV12-4, the J gene TRBJ2-1; D possibly corresponds to TRBD1 (6 bases). V lost 1 base and J 5 bases, leaving 9 bases between the germline ends. This CDR3 spans 14 amino acids. The CDR3 sequence: CASSLGQENNEQFF. CDR3 sequence (DNA): TGTGCCAGCAGTTTAGGACAGGAAAACAATGAGCAGTTCTTC.

In regard to this clone: Additional DNA sequences in this sample encode the identical CDR3. The CDR3 loop is CAIKGTGAADTEAFF. The DNA for the CDR3 is TGTGCCATCAAGGGTACAGGGGCGGCTGACACTGAAGCTTTCTTT. V and J are TRBV10-3 and TRBJ1-1; TRBD1 matches at 7 bases. The CDR3 loop spans 15 amino acids. CDR1 and CDR2 (germline): ENHRY, SYGVKD. V was pared by 7 bases and J by 3 bases, with 11 bases of the junction left unmatched.

This clone was picked up many times. The chain's CDR3 is CASSLLAGAGFGEQYF. Written as DNA, the CDR3 is TGTGCCAGCAGCTTACTAGCGGGAGCGGGTTTTGGAGAGCAGTACTTC. This chain uses TRBV28 with TRBJ2-7; 11 bases line up with TRBD2. Germline V gene lookup returns CDR1 MDHEN and CDR2 SYDVKM. V lost 6 bases to trimming and J lost 7 bases; unmatched junction nucleotides: 14. The CDR3 runs to 16 residues.

This clone was observed many times. This chain uses TRBV24-1 with TRBJ1-1; the D gene is possibly TRBD1 (5 bases). Trimming shortened V by 7 bases and J by 0 bases, and 8 bases separated the two germline ends. Germline V gene lookup returns CDR1 KGHDR and CDR2 SFDVKD. This CDR3 is 13 amino acids long. The CDR3 region has the DNA TGTGCCACCAGGGGGGGGTTGAACACTGAAGCTTTCTTT. This codes for CATRGGLNTEAFF.

This sequence joins TRBV11-2 and TRBJ2-7; D is ambiguous. Germline V gene data show CDR1 as SGHAT and CDR2 as FQNNGV. Trimming cost V 3 bases and J 4 bases, with 10 bases left between them. This CDR3 has 13 residues. The CDR3 spells CASSLGREYEQYF. The DNA for the CDR3 is TGTGCCAGCAGCTTGGGTCGAGAATACGAGCAGTACTTC.

This clone was seen repeatedly, ten times or more. The chain links TRBV28 to TRBJ1-6; no clear D gene. Looked up from germline, CDR1 is MDHEN and CDR2 is SYDVKM. Trimming shortened V by 7 bases and J by 17 bases, and 15 bases separated the two germline ends. CDR3 size: 11 residues. The CDR3 DNA is TGTGCCAGCATCGAGGAGGGCGATATCCACTTT. This codes for CASIEEGDIHF.

This clone was counted many times. The CDR3 region has the DNA TGTGCCAGCAGCCCCGACAGGCACACAGATACGCAGTATTTT. As protein: CASSPDRHTDTQYF. The chain links TRBV7-3 to TRBJ2-3, with D perhaps matching TRBD1 (6 bases). Trimming took 5 bases from V and 2 from J, leaving 11 bases between them. The V gene's germline CDR1 is SGHTA and CDR2 FQGTGA. The CDR3 length is 14 residues.

This chain's CDR3 is CASSLLAGIAWELFF. DNA of the CDR3: TGTGCCAGCAGTTTATTGGCCGGGATTGCCTGGGAGCTGTTTTTT. The chain joins TRBV28 to TRBJ2-2, with D possibly matching TRBD2 (5 bases). Trimming left V 1 base short and J 9 bases short, with 15 bases between. Germline loops: CDR1 MDHEN, CDR2 SYDVKM. The CDR3 length is 15 residues.

To note about this clone: Its ends do not fully match the called genes, so a read error is possible. The chain employs TRBV28 and TRBJ1-2, with D possibly being TRBD1 (6 bases). The germline gives CDR1 MDHEN, CDR2 SYDVKM. The CDR3 is 14 residues long. CDR3 sequence (DNA): TGCGCCAACACCCCCCACACAGGGACCTATGGCTACACCTTC. Amino acids: CANTPHTGTYGYTF.

A note on this clone: A much larger clonotype is one base distant, so this may be a read error. The chain uses TRBV18 and TRBJ2-7; D unclear. The CDR3 sequence is 16 residues long. The germline V gene has CDR1 KGHSH and CDR2 LQKENI. V was pared by 5 bases and J by 2 bases, with 19 bases between. The CDR3 DNA sequence: TGTGCCAGCTCAGTCTACTTGACGGCCTTAACCTACGAGCAGTACTTC. Its protein is CASSVYLTALTYEQYF. Full variable domain (rest looked up from reference TRBV18 and TRBJ2-7): NAGVMQNPRHLVRRRGQEARLRCSPMKGHSHVYWYRQLPEEGLKFMVYLQKENIIDESGMPKERFSAEFPKEGPSILRIQQVVRGDSAAYFCASSVYLTALTYEQYFGPGTRLTVT.

The sample holds many counts of this clone. A much larger clone is a single base away; this may be a read error. The chain has TRBV3-1 and TRBJ1-2; D perhaps matches TRBD1 (5 bases). V was trimmed by 2 bases and J by 4 bases, leaving 14 bases between them. CDR3 size: 15 residues. From germline, CDR1 is LGHDT and CDR2 YNNKEL (reference sequence). The CDR3 is CASSQNLAGSYGYTF. In DNA form, the CDR3 reads TGTGCCAGCAGCCAAAATCTCGCAGGGAGCTATGGCTACACCTTC.

This clone was seen ten or more times. The chain links TRBV2 to TRBJ1-2, with D unclear. The CDR3 loop spans 13 amino acids. The germline V and J ends were trimmed by 3 bases and 2 bases, with 7 bases remaining between them. Looked up from germline, CDR1 is SNHLY and CDR2 is FYNNEI. The CDR3 DNA reads TGTGCCAGCAGTGATCAGACAAACTATGGCTACACCTTC. Translated, it gives CASSDQTNYGYTF. The entire variable domain, with the rest obtained from reference TRBV2 and TRBJ1-2, is as follows: EPEVTQTPSHQVTQMGQEVILRCVPISNHLYFYWYRQILGQKVEFLVSFYNNEISEKSEIFDDQFSVERPDGSNFTLKIRSTKLEDSAMYFCASSDQTNYGYTFGSGTRLTVV.

This clone was recorded many times. This sequence joins TRBV27 and TRBJ2-6; D not certain. The CDR3 length is 14 residues. Trimming left V 2 bases short and J 4 bases short, with 6 bases between. Germline CDR1 reads MNHEY; CDR2 reads SMNVEV (reference sequence). The chain's CDR3 is CASSLRTGANVLTF. The CDR3 DNA reads as TGTGCCAGCAGTTTACGGACCGGGGCCAACGTCCTGACTTTC.

This clone has a single count. The rearrangement uses TRBV7-3 and TRBJ2-2, with D perhaps matching TRBD2 (6 bases). The CDR3 totals 14 residues. Germline V CDR1 and CDR2: SGHTA, FQGTGA. Trimming removed 4 bases at V and 7 bases at J, with 13 bases between. CDR3 sequence: CASSSQGLFGELFF. The CDR3 bases are TGTGCCAGCAGCTCCCAGGGACTTTTCGGGGAGCTGTTTTTT. The full variable domain, with the rest looked up from reference TRBV7-3 and TRBJ2-2, is GAGVSQTPSNKVTEKGKYVELRCDPISGHTALYWYRQSLGQGPEFLIYFQGTGAADDSGLPNDRFFAVRPEGSVSTLKIQRTERGDSAVYLCASSSQGLFGELFFGEGSRLTVL.

This clone was seen at least ten times. The rearrangement uses TRBV7-8 and TRBJ1-1; 7 bases fit TRBD1. This CDR3 is 14 amino acids long. CDR1 is SGHVS and CDR2 is FQNEAQ in the germline V gene. The V gene end was trimmed by 2 bases and the J gene end by 1 base; junction bases not matched to a gene: 1. This CDR3 is CASSLRTGNTEAFF. In nucleotides, the CDR3 is TGTGCCAGCAGCTTAAGGACAGGGAACACTGAAGCTTTCTTT.

This clone showed up many times. This chain connects TRBV10-1 to TRBJ2-7, with D tentatively TRBD1 or TRBD2 (5 bases each). Germline values: CDR1 WNHNN, CDR2 SYGVQD (reference sequence). Trimming cost V 4 bases and J 0 bases, with 13 bases left between them. The CDR3 has 15 residues. CDR3 loop: CASSGGTGSSYEQYF. The CDR3 nucleotides read TGCGCCAGCAGTGGAGGGACGGGGAGCTCCTACGAGCAGTACTTC.

This clone was observed many times. The chain joins TRBV19 to TRBJ1-5; D is unresolved. The CDR3 is made up of 16 amino acids. The germline V gene has CDR1 LNHDA and CDR2 SQIVND (reference sequence). V lost 7 bases and J 7 bases, leaving 23 bases between the germline ends. CDR3 DNA: TGTGCCAGTACCCCCTTTTCCCGGGGATGGGCGCAGCCCCAGCATTTT. Translated: CASTPFSRGWAQPQHF.